The 10 T cell receptor beta chains below all came from one sample that was sequenced in a study of blood T cell repertoires in COVID-19. Some clones are missing from TCRdb's copy, which holds only in-frame ones; the method was immunoSEQ multiplex PCR. Of more than 150,000 clones listed, 90% are singletons. The source material was peripheral blood. The receptors shown here come from a man between 45 and 60 years old with acute or convalescent COVID-19.

The rearrangement links TRBV6-5 to TRBJ2-7; D is uncertain. The V gene's germline CDR1 is MNHEY and CDR2 SVGAGI. The CDR3 totals 11 residues. Trimming shortened V by 8 bases and J by 12 bases, and 17 bases separated the two germline ends. CDR3 loop: CASLMYDRRYF. The DNA for the CDR3 is TGTGCCAGCCTCATGTACGACCGGAGGTACTTC.

The chain employs TRBV6-5 and TRBJ1-6, with 10 bases lining up with TRBD1. The germline CDR1 and CDR2 sequences are MNHEY and SVGAGI. V dropped 2 bases and J dropped 7; count of bases not matched to a gene: 5. The CDR3 loop spans 16 amino acids. CDR3 in DNA: TGTGCCAGCAGTTACAGACAGGGGGCTATGAATTCACCCCTCCACTTT. The encoded protein is CASSYRQGAMNSPLHF.

This chain links TRBV28 with TRBJ1-2; D unclear. The germline gives CDR1 MDHEN, CDR2 SYDVKM. The CDR3 runs 13 residues. The ends were cut back, 10 bases at V and 2 bases at J, with 14 bases in the middle. The CDR3 coding sequence is TGTGCCACCCCCGGGCGGGGAAACTATGGCTACACCTTC. Protein: CATPGRGNYGYTF.

V gene TRBV28 combines with J gene TRBJ1-2; 7 bases fit TRBD1. The CDR3 is 12 residues long. Trimming cost V 10 bases and J 7 bases; bases outside gene matches: 9. Germline CDR1 is MDHEN and CDR2 is SYDVKM. CDR3 region: CATTTGLGGYTF. CDR3 nucleotides: TGTGCCACCACGACAGGGTTGGGTGGCTACACCTTC.

The chain combines TRBV2 with TRBJ1-2; unclear D gene. CDR1 and CDR2 (germline): SNHLY, FYNNEI. This CDR3 region has 14 residues. V was pared by 8 bases and J by 3 bases, with 16 bases between. The CDR3 is CASRREGNDYGYTF. CDR3 sequence (DNA): TGTGCCAGCCGCCGAGAGGGTAACGACTATGGCTACACCTTC.

The V call is TRBV27, the J call TRBJ1-5; 7 bases map to TRBD1. Germline lookup yields CDR1 MNHEY and CDR2 SMNVEV (reference sequence). The CDR3 is 15 residues long. The CDR3 reads CASASSGTVNQPQHF. DNA for the CDR3: TGTGCGAGCGCCTCGTCGGGGACAGTGAATCAGCCCCAGCATTTT.

The rearrangement uses TRBV3-1 (or the pseudogene TRBV3-2) and TRBJ1-1; TRBD1 aligns across 7 bases. The CDR3 runs to 14 residues. The germline CDR1 and CDR2 sequences are LGHDT and YNNKEL (reference sequence). The ends lost 3 bases at V and 1 base at J; junction bases unmatched: 2. This chain's CDR3 is CASSQQGGNTEAFF. For the CDR3, the DNA is TGTGCCAGCAGCCAGCAGGGGGGGAACACTGAAGCTTTCTTT.

The chain joins TRBV23-1 to TRBJ2-3; no reliable D call. TRBV23-1 is labeled an ORF, and its function is uncertain. The CDR3 loop spans 16 amino acids. V was clipped by 4 bases and J by 0 bases, with 14 bases between them. CDR3 DNA sequence: TGCGCCAGCAGTCCCTTCCTCGTTACTAGCACAGATACGCAGTATTTT. This translates into CASSPFLVTSTDTQYF.

This chain joins TRBV29-1 and TRBJ1-1, with D maybe TRBD1 (6 bases). Between the trimmed V and J ends, which lost 7 bases and 1 base, there was a span of 16 bases. The CDR3 is made up of 14 amino acids. CDR1 and CDR2 from the germline V gene are SQVTM and ANQGSEA. The CDR3 DNA reads TGCAGCGCCCGTCTGGGGGCCCCGAACACTGAAGCTTTCTTT. Protein product: CSARLGAPNTEAFF.

The gene calls are TRBV27 and TRBJ1-2; no reliable D call. The CDR3 has 14 amino acids. Trimming pared 5 bases from V and 6 bases from J, leaving 16 bases between. Germline assignment: CDR1 MNHEY and CDR2 SMNVEV (reference sequence). In nucleotides, the CDR3 is TGTGCCAGCAGTACCGGGTCTTTAGGAAATGGCTACACCTTC. Translating gives CASSTGSLGNGYTF.